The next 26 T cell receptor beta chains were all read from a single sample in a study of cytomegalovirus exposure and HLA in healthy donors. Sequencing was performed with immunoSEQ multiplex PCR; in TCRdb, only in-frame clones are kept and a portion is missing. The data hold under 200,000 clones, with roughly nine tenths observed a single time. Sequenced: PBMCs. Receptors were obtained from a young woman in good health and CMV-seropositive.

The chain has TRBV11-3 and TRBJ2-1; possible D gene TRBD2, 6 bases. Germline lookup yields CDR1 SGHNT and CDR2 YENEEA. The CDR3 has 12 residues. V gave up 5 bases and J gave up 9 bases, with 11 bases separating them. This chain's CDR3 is CASSLGGSEQFF. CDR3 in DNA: TGTGCCAGCAGCCTGGGGGGAAGTGAGCAGTTCTTC.

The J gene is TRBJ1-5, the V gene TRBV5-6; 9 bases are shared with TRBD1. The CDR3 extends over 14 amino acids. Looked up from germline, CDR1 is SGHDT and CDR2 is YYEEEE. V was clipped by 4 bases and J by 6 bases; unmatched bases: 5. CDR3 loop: CASSPTGGGQPQHF. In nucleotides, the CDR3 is TGTGCCAGCAGCCCGACAGGGGGAGGTCAGCCCCAGCATTTT.

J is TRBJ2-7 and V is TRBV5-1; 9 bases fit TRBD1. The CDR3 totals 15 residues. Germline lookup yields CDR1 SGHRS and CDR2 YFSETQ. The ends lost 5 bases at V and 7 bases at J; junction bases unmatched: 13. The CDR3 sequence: CASRGITGGRGEQYF. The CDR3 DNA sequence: TGCGCCAGCAGGGGTATCACAGGGGGCCGGGGGGAGCAGTACTTC.

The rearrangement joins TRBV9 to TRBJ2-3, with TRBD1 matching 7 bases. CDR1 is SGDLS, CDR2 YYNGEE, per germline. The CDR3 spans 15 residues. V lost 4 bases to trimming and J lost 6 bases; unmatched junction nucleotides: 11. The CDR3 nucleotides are TGTGCCAGCAGCCAGACAGGGTTTAAACTGGATACGCAGTATTTT. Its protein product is CASSQTGFKLDTQYF.

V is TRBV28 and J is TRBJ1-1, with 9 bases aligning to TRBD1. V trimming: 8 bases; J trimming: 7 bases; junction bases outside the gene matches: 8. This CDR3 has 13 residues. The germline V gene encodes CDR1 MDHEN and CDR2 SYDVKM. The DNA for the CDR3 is TGTGCCAGCCGGGGACAGGGTGTCGGTGAAGCTTTCTTT. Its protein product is CASRGQGVGEAFF.

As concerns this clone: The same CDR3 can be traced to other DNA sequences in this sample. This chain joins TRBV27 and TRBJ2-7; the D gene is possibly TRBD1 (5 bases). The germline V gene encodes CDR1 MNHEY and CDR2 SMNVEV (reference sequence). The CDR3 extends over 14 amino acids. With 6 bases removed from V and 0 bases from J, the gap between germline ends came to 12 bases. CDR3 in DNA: TGTGCCAGCAGCCTTACAGGAGTCTCCTACGAGCAGTACTTC. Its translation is CASSLTGVSYEQYF.

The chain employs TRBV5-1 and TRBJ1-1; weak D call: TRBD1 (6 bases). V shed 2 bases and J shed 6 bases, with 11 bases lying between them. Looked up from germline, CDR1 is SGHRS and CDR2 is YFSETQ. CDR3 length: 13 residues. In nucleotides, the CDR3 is TGCGCCAGCAGCTTAATTCGGACAGCTGAAGCTTTCTTT. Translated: CASSLIRTAEAFF.

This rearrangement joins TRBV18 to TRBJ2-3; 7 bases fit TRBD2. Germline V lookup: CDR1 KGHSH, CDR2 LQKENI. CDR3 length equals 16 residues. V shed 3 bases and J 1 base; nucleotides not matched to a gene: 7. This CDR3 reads CASSPGGGPGTDTQYF. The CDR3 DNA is TGTGCCAGCTCACCGGGGGGGGGACCGGGCACAGATACGCAGTATTTT. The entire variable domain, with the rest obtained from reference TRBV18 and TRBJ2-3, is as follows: NAGVMQNPRHLVRRRGQEARLRCSPMKGHSHVYWYRQLPEEGLKFMVYLQKENIIDESGMPKERFSAEFPKEGPSILRIQQVVRGDSAAYFCASSPGGGPGTDTQYFGPGTRLTVL.

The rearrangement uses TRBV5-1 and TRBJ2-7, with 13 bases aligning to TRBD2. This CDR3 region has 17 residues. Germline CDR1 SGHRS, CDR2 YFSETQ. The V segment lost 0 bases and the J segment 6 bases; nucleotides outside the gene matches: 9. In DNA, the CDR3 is TGCGCCAGCAGCTTGGCGGGACTAGCGGGACCTCTGGGCGAGCAGTACTTC. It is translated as CASSLAGLAGPLGEQYF.

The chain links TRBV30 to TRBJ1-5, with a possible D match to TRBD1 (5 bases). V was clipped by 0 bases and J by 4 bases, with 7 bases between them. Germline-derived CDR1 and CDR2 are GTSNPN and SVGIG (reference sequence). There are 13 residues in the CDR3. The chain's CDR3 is CAWSVKGNQPQHF. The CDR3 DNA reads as TGTGCCTGGAGTGTAAAGGGGAATCAGCCCCAGCATTTT.

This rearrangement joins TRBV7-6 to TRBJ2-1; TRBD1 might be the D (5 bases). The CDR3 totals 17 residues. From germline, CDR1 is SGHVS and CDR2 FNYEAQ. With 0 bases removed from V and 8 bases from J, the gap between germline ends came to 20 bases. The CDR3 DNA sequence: TGTGCCAGCAGCTTAGCGCAGTCAGCGAAGGGGTTCGATGAGCAGTTCTTC. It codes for CASSLAQSAKGFDEQFF.

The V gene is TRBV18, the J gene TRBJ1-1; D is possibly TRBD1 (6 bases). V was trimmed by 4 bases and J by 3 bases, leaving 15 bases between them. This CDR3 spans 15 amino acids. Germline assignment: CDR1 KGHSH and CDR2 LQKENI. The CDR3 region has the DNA TGTGCCAGCTCACTAAAGCAGGGGAGGGACACTGAAGCTTTCTTT. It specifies CASSLKQGRDTEAFF.

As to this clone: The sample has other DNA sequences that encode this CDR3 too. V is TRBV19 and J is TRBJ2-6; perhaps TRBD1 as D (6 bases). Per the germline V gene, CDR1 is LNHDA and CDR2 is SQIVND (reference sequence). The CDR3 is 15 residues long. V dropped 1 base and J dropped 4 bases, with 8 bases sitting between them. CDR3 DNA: TGTGCCAGTAGTATAGGGGGGACAGGGGCCAACGTCCTGACTTTC. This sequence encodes CASSIGGTGANVLTF.

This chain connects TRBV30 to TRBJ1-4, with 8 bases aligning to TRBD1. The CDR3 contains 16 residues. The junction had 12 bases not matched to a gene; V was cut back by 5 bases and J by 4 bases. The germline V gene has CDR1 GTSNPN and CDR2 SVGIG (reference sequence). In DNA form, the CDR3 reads TGTGCCTGGGGGGGAACCGGACAGGGTTATAATGAAAAACTGTTTTTT. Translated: CAWGGTGQGYNEKLFF.

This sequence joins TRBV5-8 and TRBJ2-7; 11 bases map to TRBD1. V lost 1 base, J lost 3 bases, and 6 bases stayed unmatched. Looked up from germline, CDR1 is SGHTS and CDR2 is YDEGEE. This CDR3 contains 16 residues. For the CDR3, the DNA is TGTGCCAGCAGCTTGTTCACCGGGACAGGGGGCTACGAGCAGTACTTC. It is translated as CASSLFTGTGGYEQYF. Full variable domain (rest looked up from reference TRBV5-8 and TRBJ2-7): EAGVTQSPTHLIKTRGQQATLRCSPISGHTSVYWYQQALGLGLQFLLWYDEGEERNRGNFPPRFSGRQFPNYSSELNVNALELEDSALYLCASSLFTGTGGYEQYFGPGTRLTVT.

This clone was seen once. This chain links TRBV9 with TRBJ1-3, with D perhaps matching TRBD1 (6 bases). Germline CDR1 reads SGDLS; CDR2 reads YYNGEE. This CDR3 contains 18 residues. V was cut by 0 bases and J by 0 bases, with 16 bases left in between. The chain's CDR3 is CASSVEGTGPSSGNTIYF. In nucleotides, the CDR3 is TGTGCCAGCAGCGTAGAGGGAACAGGGCCATCCTCTGGAAACACCATATATTTT.

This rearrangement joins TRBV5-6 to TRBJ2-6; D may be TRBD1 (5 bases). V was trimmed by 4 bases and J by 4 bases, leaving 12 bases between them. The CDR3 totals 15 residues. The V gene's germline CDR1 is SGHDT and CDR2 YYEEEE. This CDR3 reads CASSPQGRGANVLTF. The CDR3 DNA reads TGTGCCAGCAGCCCTCAGGGAAGAGGGGCCAACGTCCTGACTTTC.

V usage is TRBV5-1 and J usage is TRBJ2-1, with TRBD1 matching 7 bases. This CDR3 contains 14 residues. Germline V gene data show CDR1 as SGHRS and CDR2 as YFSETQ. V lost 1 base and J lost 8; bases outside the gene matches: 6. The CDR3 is CASSLPTGVHEQFF. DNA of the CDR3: TGCGCCAGCAGCTTGCCCACAGGGGTCCATGAGCAGTTCTTC.

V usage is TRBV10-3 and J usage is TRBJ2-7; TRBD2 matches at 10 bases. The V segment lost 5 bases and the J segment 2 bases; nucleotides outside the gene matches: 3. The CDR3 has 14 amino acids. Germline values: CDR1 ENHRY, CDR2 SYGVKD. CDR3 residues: CAISRTSGTYEQYF. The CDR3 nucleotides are TGTGCCATCAGTCGGACTAGCGGCACCTACGAGCAGTACTTC.

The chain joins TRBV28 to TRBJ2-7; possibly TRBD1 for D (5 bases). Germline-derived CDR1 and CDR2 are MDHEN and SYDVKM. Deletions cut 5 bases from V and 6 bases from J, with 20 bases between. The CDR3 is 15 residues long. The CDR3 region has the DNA TGTGCCAGCAGTCCCTCTAGGGGTCGTATGGGCGAGCAGTACTTC. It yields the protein CASSPSRGRMGEQYF. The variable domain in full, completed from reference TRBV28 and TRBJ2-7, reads DVKVTQSSRYLVKRTGEKVFLECVQDMDHENMFWYRQDPGLGLRLIYFSYDVKMKEKGDIPEGYSVSREKKERFSLILESASTNQTSMYLCASSPSRGRMGEQYFGPGTRLTVT.

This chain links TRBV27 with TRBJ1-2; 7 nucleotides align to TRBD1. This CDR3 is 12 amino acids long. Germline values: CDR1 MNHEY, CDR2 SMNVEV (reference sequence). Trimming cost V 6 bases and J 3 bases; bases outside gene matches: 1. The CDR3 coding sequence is TGTGCCAGCAGAGGGGGCGACTATGGCTACACCTTC. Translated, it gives CASRGGDYGYTF.

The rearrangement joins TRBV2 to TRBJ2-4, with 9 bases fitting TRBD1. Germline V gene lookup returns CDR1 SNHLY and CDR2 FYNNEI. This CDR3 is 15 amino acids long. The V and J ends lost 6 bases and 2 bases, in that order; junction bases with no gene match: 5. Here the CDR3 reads CASSGQGLSKNIQYF. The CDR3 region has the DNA TGTGCCAGCAGCGGACAGGGGTTATCCAAAAACATTCAGTACTTC.

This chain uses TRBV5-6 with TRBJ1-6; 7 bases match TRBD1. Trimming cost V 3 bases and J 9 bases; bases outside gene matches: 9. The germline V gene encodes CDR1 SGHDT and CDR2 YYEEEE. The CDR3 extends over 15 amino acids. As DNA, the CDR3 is TGTGCCAGCAGCTCCGCAGGGGGTATAAGTTCACCCCTCCACTTT. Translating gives CASSSAGGISSPLHF.

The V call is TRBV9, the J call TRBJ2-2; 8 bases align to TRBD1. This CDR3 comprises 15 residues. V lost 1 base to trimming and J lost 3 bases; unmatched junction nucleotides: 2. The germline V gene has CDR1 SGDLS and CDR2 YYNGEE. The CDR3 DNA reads TGTGCCAGCAGCGTACAGGGGGCGGACACCGGGGAGCTGTTTTTT. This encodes CASSVQGADTGELFF.

CDR3 sequence: CASSTTGTNEQYF. The CDR3 DNA is TGTGCCAGCAGTACGACAGGGACCAACGAGCAGTACTTC. The chain employs TRBV27 and TRBJ2-7, with 7 bases matching TRBD1. Germline V lookup: CDR1 MNHEY, CDR2 SMNVEV (reference sequence). Trimming took 5 bases from V and 5 from J; bases not matched to a gene: 6. The CDR3 has 13 residues.

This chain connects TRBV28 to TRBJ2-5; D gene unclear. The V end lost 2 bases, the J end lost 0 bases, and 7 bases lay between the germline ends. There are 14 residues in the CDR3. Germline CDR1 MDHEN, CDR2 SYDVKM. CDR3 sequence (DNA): TGTGCCAGCAGTTTAGTCCAAAACCAAGAGACCCAGTACTTC. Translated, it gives CASSLVQNQETQYF.